This entry features one T cell receptor (beta chain) sequence. Here the CDR3 omits its conserved ending phenylalanine or tryptophan, so a read error is the likely source. In germline, CDR1 is SQVTM, CDR2 ANQGSEA. This CDR3 is 14 amino acids long. V lost 8 bases, J lost 5 bases, and 21 bases lay in between. The data belong to a study of tumor-infiltrating lymphocytes in primary liver carcinoma. Total RNA (roughly 540 ng) served as template for TCR beta cDNA synthesis primed by a constant-region primer. Amplification in three nested multiplex PCR rounds with slightly modified ARM-PCR gave rise to TCR beta libraries. The study ran its first two PCR rounds for roughly 10 cycles each, using TRBV1-TRBV30 forward primers and a C-beta reverse primer. In TCRdb, the multiplex PCR reads were re-called with MiXCR into one record per CDR3 protein. The data show hundreds of thousands of distinct CDR3 sequences, with 55% to 65% seen just once and about 8.4% held by the top ten.

Unsorted whole blood served as the source of blood RNA, and germline DNA was extracted as well. The sequenced material came from peripheral blood. V is TRBV29-1 and J is TRBJ2-5; D tentatively reads TRBD1 or TRBD2 (5 bases each). The clonotype originates from a man aged 35 to 55 with primary liver carcinoma and hepatitis B virus infection. CDR3 residues: CSLDLGASRETQYL. DNA for the CDR3: TGCAGCCTCGACCTCGGGGCTAGCCGGGAGACCCAGTACCTC.